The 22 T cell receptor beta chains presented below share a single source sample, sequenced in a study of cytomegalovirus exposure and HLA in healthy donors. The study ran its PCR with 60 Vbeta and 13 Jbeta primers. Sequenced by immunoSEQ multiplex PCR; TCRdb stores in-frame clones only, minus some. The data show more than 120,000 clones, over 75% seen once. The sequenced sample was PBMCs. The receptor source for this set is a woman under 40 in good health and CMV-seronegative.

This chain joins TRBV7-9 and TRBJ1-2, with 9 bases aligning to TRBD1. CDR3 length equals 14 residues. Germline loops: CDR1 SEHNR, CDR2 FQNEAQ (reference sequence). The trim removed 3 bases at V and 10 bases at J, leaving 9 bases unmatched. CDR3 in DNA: TGTGCCAGCAGCTTCCGGGACAGGGACTCAGACTACACCTTC. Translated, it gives CASSFRDRDSDYTF.

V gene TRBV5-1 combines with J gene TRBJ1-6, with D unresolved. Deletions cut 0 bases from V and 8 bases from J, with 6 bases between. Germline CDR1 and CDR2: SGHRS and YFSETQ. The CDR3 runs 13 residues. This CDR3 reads CASSLDEDSPLHF. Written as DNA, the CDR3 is TGCGCCAGCAGCTTGGACGAGGATTCACCCCTCCACTTT.

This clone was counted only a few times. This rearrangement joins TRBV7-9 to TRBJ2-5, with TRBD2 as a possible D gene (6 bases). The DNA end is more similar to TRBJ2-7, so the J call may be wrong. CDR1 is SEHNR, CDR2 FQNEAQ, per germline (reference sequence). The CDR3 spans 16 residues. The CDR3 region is CASSLGGGKGPYEQYF. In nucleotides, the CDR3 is TGTGCCAGCAGCTTAGGAGGCGGGAAGGGGCCCTACGAGCAGTACTTC.

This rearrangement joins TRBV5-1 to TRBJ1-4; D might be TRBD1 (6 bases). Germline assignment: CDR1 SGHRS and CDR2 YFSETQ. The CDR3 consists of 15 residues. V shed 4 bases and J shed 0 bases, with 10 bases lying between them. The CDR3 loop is CASSPSGATNEKLFF. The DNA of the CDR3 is TGCGCCAGCAGCCCATCAGGGGCAACTAATGAAAAACTGTTTTTT. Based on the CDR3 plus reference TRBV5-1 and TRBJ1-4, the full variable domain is KAGVTQTPRYLIKTRGQQVTLSCSPISGHRSVSWYQQTPGQGLQFLFEYFSETQRNKGNFPGRFSGRQFSNSRSEMNVSTLELGDSALYLCASSPSGATNEKLFFGSGTQLSVL.

The CDR3 protein is CASSIPGQSTGELFF. The CDR3 DNA reads TGTGCCAGTAGTATTCCGGGACAGAGCACCGGGGAGCTGTTTTTT. The chain uses TRBV19 and TRBJ2-2, with 7 bases aligning to TRBD1. V lost 3 bases, J lost 4 bases, and 5 bases stayed unmatched. The CDR3 runs 15 residues. The V gene's germline CDR1 is LNHDA and CDR2 SQIVND (reference sequence).

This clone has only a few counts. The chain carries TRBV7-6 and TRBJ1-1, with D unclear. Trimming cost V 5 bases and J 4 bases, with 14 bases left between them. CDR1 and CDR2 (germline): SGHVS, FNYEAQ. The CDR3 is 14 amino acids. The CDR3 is CASSQGLEGTEAFF. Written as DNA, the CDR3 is TGTGCCAGCAGCCAAGGGCTGGAGGGCACTGAAGCTTTCTTT.

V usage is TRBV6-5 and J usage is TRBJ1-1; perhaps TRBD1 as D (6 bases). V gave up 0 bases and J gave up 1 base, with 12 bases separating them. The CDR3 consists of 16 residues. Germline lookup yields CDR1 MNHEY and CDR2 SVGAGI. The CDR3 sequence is CASSYSRYRENTEAFF. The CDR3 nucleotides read TGTGCCAGCAGTTACTCGAGATACAGGGAGAACACTGAAGCTTTCTTT.

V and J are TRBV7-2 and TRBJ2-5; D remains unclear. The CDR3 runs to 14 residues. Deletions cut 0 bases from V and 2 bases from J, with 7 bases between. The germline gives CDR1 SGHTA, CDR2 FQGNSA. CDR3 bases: TGTGCCAGCAGCTTAGCGACTGGACAAGAGACCCAGTACTTC. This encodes CASSLATGQETQYF.

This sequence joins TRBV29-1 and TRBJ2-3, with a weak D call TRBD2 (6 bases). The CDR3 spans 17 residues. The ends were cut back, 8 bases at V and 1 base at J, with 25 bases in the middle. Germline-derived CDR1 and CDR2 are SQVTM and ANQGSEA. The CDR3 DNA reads TGCAGCTCTAGCGTTTGGTACGGCGGGACTCGCACAGATACGCAGTATTTT. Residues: CSSSVWYGGTRTDTQYF.

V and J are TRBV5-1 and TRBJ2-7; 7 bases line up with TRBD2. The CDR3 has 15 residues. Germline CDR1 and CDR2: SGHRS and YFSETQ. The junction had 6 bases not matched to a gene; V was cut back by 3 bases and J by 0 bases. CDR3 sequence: CASSSASGSSYEQYF. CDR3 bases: TGCGCCAGCAGCTCCGCTAGCGGAAGCTCCTACGAGCAGTACTTC.

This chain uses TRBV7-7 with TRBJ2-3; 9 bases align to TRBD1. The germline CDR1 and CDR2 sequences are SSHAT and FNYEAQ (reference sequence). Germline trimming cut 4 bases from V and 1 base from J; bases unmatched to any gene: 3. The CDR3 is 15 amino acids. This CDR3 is CASSSGQGGTDTQYF. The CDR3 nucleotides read TGTGCCAGCAGCTCGGGACAGGGCGGCACAGATACGCAGTATTTT.

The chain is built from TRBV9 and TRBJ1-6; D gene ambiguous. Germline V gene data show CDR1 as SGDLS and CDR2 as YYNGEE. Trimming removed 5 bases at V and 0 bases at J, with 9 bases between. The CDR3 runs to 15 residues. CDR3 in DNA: TGTGCCAGCAGTAAGTGGAGCTCCTATAATTCACCCCTCCACTTT. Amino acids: CASSKWSSYNSPLHF.

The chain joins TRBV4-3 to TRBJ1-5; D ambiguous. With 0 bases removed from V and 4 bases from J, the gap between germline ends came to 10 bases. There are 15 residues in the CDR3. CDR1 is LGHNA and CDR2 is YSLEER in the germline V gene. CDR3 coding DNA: TGCGCCAGCAGCCAAGATGGAGCAAAAAATCAGCCCCAGCATTTT. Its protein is CASSQDGAKNQPQHF.

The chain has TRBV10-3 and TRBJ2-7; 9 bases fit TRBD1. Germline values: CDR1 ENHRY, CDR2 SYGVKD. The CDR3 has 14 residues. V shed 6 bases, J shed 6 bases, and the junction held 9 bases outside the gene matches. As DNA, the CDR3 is TGTGCCATCAGCGACAGGGGGATAGAAGTCGAGCAGTACTTC. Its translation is CAISDRGIEVEQYF.

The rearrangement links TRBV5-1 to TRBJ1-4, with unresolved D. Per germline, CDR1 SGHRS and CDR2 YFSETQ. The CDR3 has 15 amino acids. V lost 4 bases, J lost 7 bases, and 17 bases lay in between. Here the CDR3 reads CASSPFGEDGEKLFF. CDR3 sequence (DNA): TGCGCCAGCAGCCCTTTCGGGGAAGACGGTGAAAAACTGTTTTTT. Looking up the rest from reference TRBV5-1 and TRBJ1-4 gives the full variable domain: KAGVTQTPRYLIKTRGQQVTLSCSPISGHRSVSWYQQTPGQGLQFLFEYFSETQRNKGNFPGRFSGRQFSNSRSEMNVSTLELGDSALYLCASSPFGEDGEKLFFGSGTQLSVL.

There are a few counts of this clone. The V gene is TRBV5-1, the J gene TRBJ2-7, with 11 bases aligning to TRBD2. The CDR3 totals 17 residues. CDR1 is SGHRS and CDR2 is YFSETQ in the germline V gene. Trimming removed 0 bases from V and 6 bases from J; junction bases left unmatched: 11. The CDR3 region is CASSLGLAGPPGGEQYF. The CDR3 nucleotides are TGCGCCAGCAGCTTGGGACTAGCGGGACCACCGGGTGGCGAGCAGTACTTC.

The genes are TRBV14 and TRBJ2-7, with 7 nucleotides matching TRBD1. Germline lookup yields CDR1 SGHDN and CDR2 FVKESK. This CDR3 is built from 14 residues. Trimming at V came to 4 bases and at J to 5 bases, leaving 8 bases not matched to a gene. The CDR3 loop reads CASSLRTGGDEQYF. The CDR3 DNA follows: TGTGCCAGCAGCCTTCGGACAGGCGGCGACGAGCAGTACTTC.

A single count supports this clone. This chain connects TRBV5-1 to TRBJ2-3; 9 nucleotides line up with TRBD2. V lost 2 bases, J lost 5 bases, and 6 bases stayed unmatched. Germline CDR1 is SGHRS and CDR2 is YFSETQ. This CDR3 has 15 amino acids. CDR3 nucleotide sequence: TGCGCCAGCAGCTTTAGTAGCGGGGGCGGAGATACGCAGTATTTT. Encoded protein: CASSFSSGGGDTQYF. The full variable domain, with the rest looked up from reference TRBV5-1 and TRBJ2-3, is KAGVTQTPRYLIKTRGQQVTLSCSPISGHRSVSWYQQTPGQGLQFLFEYFSETQRNKGNFPGRFSGRQFSNSRSEMNVSTLELGDSALYLCASSFSSGGGDTQYFGPGTRLTVL.

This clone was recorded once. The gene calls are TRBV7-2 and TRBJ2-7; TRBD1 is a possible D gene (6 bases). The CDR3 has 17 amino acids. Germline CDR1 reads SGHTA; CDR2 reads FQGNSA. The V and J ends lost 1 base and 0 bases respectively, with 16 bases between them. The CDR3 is CASSLEPDRPSSYEQYF. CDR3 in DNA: TGTGCCAGCAGCTTAGAGCCTGACAGGCCAAGCTCCTACGAGCAGTACTTC.

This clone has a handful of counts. The CDR3 DNA reads TGTGCCAGCAGCTTAGATGGGAGCACTGAAGCTTTCTTT. It translates to CASSLDGSTEAFF. This chain connects TRBV7-9 to TRBJ1-1; D remains unclear. The CDR3 runs 13 residues. Per germline, CDR1 SEHNR and CDR2 FQNEAQ (reference sequence). V lost 1 base to trimming and J lost 4 bases, with 7 bases between them.

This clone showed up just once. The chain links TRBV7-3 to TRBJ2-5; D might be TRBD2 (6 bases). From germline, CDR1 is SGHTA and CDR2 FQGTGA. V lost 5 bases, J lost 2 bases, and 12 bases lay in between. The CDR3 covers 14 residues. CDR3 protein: CASSPVGGQETQYF. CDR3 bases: TGTGCCAGCAGCCCGGTCGGAGGGCAAGAGACCCAGTACTTC.

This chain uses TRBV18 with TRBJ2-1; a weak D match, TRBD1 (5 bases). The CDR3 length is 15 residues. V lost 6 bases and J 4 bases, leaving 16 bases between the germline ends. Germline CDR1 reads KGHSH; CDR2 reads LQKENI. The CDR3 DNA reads TGTGCCAGCTCCCGCTCCAGGGAAGGGTACAATGAGCAGTTCTTC. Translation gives CASSRSREGYNEQFF. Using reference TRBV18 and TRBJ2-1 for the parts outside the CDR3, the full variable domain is NAGVMQNPRHLVRRRGQEARLRCSPMKGHSHVYWYRQLPEEGLKFMVYLQKENIIDESGMPKERFSAEFPKEGPSILRIQQVVRGDSAAYFCASSRSREGYNEQFFGPGTRLTVL.